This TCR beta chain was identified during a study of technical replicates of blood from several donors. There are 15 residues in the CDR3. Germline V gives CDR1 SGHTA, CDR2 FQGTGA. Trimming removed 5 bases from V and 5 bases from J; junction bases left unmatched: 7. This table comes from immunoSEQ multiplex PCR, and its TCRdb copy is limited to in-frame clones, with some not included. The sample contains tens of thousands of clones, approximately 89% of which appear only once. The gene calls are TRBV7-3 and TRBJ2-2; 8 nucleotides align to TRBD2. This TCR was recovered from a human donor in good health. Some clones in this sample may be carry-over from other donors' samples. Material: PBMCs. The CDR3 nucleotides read TGTGCCAGCAGCCCGGGACTAGGGACTACCGGGGAGCTGTTTTTT. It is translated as CASSPGLGTTGELFF.